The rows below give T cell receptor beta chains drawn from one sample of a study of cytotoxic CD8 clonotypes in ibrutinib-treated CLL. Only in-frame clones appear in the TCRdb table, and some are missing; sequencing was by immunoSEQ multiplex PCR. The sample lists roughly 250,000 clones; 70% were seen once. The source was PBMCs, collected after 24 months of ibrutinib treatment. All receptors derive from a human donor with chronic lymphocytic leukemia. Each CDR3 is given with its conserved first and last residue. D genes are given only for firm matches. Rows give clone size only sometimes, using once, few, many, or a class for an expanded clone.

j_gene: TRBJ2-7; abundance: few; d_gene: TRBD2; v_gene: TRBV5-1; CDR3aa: CASSLTGEGLEQYF; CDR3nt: TGCGCCAGCAGCTTGACCGGGGAGGGTCTCGAGCAGTACTTC
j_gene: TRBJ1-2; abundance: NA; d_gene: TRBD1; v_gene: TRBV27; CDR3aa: CASSLGDRKSGYTF; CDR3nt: TGTGCCAGCAGTCTCGGGGACAGGAAGAGTGGCTACACCTTC
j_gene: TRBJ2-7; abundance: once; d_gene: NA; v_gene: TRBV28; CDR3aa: CASSYRTVSVEQYF; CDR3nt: TGTGCCAGCAGTTATCGGACGGTGTCGGTAGAGCAGTACTTC
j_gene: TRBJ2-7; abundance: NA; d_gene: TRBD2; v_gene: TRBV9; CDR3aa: CASSPANGLGHEQYF; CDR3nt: TGTGCCAGCAGCCCCGCAAACGGACTAGGCCACGAGCAGTACTTC
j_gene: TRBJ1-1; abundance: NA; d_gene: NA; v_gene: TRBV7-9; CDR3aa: CASLFLSTEAFF; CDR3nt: TGTGCCAGCCTATTCCTGTCTACTGAAGCTTTCTTT
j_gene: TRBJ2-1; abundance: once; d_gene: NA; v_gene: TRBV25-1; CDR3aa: CASSDRPGRSGNEQFF; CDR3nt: TGTGCCAGCAGTGATAGGCCAGGGAGGTCTGGCAATGAGCAGTTCTTC
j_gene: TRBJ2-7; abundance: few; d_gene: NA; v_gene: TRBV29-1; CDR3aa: CSAKGGNYEQYF; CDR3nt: TGCAGCGCCAAAGGCGGGAATTACGAGCAGTACTTC
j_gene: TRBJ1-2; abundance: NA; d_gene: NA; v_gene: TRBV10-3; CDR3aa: CAISDRIYGYTF; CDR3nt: TGTGCCATCAGCGACAGGATCTATGGCTACACCTTC
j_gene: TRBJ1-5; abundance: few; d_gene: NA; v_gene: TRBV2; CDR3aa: CASSSDRDQPQHF; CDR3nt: TGTGCCAGCAGTTCCGACAGAGATCAGCCCCAGCATTTT
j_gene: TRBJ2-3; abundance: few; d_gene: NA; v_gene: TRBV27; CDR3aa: CASSLFDTDTQYF; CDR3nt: TGTGCCAGCAGTTTATTTGACACAGATACGCAGTATTTT
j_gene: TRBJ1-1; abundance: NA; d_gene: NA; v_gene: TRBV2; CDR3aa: CASSDRVEHTEAFF; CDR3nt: TGTGCCAGCAGTGACAGGGTTGAGCACACTGAAGCTTTCTTT
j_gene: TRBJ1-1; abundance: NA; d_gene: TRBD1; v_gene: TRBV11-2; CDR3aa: CASSLYLGQVNTEAFF; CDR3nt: TGTGCCAGCAGCTTATATTTAGGACAGGTGAACACTGAAGCTTTCTTT
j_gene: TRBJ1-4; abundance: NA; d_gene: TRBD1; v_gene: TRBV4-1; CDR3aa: CASSQDLGTGYEKLFF; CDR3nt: TGCGCCAGCAGCCAAGATCTCGGGACAGGGTATGAAAAACTGTTTTTT
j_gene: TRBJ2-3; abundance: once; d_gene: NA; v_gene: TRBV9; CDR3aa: CASSASQGFADTQYF; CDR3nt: TGTGCCAGCAGCGCCAGCCAGGGGTTCGCAGATACGCAGTATTTT
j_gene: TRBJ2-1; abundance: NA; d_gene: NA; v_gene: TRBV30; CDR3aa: CAWRDQNEQFF; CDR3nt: TGTGCCTGGAGAGACCAAAATGAGCAGTTCTTC
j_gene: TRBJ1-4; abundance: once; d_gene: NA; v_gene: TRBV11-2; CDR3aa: CASSLGEKLFF; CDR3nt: TGTGCCAGCAGCTTAGGGGAAAAACTGTTTTTT
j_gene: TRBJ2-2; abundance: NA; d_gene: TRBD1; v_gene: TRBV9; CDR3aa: CASSVTSPGGTGELFF; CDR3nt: TGTGCCAGCAGCGTGACCTCCCCAGGGGGTACCGGGGAGCTGTTTTTT
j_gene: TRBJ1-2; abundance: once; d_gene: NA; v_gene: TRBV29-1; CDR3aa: CSVSLAQKLGGVGYTF; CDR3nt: TGCAGCGTTTCTCTTGCACAAAAGTTGGGTGGTGTTGGCTACACCTTC
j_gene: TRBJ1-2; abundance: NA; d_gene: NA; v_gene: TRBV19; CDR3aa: CASSARVGYTF; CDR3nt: TGTGCCAGTAGTGCACGGGTCGGCTACACCTTC
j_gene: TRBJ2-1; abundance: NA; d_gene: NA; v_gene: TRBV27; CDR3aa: CASSFEGYNEQFF; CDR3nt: TGTGCCAGCAGTTTCGAAGGTTACAATGAGCAGTTCTTC
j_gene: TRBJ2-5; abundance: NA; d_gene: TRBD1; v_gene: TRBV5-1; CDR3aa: CASSRGTGGRETQYF; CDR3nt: TGCGCCAGCAGCCGTGGGACAGGGGGTCGAGAGACCCAGTACTTC
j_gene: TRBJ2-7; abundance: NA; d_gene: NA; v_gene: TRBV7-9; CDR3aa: CASSPPTTRTYEQYF; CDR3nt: TGTGCCAGCAGCCCGCCGACGACAAGAACCTACGAGCAGTACTTC
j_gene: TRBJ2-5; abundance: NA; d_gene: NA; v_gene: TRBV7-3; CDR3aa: CASSSIGGRQETQYF; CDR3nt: TGTGCCAGCAGCTCAATAGGGGGGCGGCAAGAGACCCAGTACTTC
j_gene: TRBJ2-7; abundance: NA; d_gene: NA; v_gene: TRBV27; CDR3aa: CASSLSSRTSYEQYF; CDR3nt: TGTGCCAGCAGTTTATCGTCTCGGACCTCCTACGAGCAGTACTTC
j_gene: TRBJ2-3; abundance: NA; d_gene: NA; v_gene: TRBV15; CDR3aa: CATSRATTDTQYF; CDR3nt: TGTGCCACCAGCAGAGCCACAACAGATACGCAGTATTTT
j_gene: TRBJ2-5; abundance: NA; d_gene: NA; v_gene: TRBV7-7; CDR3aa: CASSKTREIGTQYF; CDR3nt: TGTGCTAGCAGCAAAACTAGGGAGATCGGGACCCAGTACTTC
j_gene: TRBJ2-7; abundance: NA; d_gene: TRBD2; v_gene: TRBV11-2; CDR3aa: CASSFLAGVMYEQYF; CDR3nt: TGTGCCAGCAGCTTTCTAGCGGGAGTGATGTACGAGCAGTACTTC
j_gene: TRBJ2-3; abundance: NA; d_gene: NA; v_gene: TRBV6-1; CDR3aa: CASTPPQERSDTQYF; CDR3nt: TGTGCCAGCACCCCCCCCCAGGAACGGTCAGATACGCAGTATTTT
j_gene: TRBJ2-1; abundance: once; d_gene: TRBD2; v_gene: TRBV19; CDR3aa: CASQGGRPRNEQFF; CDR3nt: TGTGCCAGTCAAGGCGGGAGGCCAAGAAATGAGCAGTTCTTC
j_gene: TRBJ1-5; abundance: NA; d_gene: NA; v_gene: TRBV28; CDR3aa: CASSLTPGGGQPQHF; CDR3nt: TGTGCCAGCAGTCTAACCCCCGGGGGCGGTCAGCCCCAGCATTTT